This TCR beta chain was captured by sequencing in a study of beta chain features in type 1 diabetes. CDR1 SNHLY and CDR2 FYNNEI come from the germline V gene. The CDR3 consists of 15 residues. Trimming cost V 4 bases and J 0 bases, with 9 bases left between them. Overall study results and limits: It was not settled here whether HLA type affects TCRB rearrangement. There were fewer insertions and more deletions at the VDJ junctions of type 1 diabetes patients.

About this clone: The antigen is unknown.

All of the isolated RNA was reverse transcribed, so expressed TCRB transcripts were sequenced. Only in-frame clones appear in the TCRdb table, and some are missing; sequencing was by immunoSEQ multiplex PCR. The sample records hundreds of thousands of clones, roughly a sixth being singletons. The V call is TRBV2, the J call TRBJ1-4, with D unresolved. Sequencing used naive CD4+ T cells from blood. The receptor was isolated from a man between 18 and 29 years old in good health. The CDR3 DNA reads TGTGCCAGCAGTGGAGGATCTACAACTAATGAAAAACTGTTTTTT. This translates into CASSGGSTTNEKLFF.